What follows describes a single T cell receptor (beta chain). In its sample, this clone was seen once. There is no known antigen for this receptor. One base away there is no much larger clone; base qualities are not given. Genomic DNA was isolated from the sorted cells so that the TCRbeta CDR3 region could be sequenced. The immunoSEQ Assay was used for sequencing of TCRbeta CDR3 regions. In its TCRdb copy, this immuneACCESS table keeps in-frame sequences only and misses some clones. Where compared with another copy, unresolved V genes explain less than half of these, and the others have no known cause. In this sample the table shows some 6,700 clones, less than 95% of which occur a single time. The ten largest clones capture 11% of the sample. V is pared back by 0 bases and J by 0 bases, with 13 bases lying between the germline termini. Taken from cysteine to phenylalanine, the CDR3 has 16 residues. Only the CDR3 portion is preserved as DNA: 48 bases, with reading frame beginning at the first base. The germline V gene encodes CDR1 SGDLS and CDR2 YYNGEE.

The data were taken from a study of OX40 agonist ivuxolimab in advanced cancers. About the full investigation: Ivuxolimab was an agonistic, fully human IgG2 monoclonal antibody directed against OX40 (CD134), a costimulatory receptor. Intravenous ivuxolimab was administered to patients every 2 weeks at six dose levels: 0.01, 0.1, 0.3, 1.5, 3 and 10 mg/kg. Of the 52 patients in dose escalation, some 20 had hepatocellular carcinoma, about 15 had melanoma, 9 had renal cell carcinoma and 9 had head and neck cancer. A male proportion of 75% to 85% and a mean age of roughly 55 years, ranging from about 20 to 80, were recorded for the dose-escalation cohort. Patients were allowed to have had prior anti-PD-1, anti-PD-L1 or anti-CTLA-4 therapy, and approximately 40% of the dose-escalation patients had been treated with checkpoint inhibitors. Partial responses were achieved by three dose-escalation patients, of whom one had hepatocellular carcinoma and two had cutaneous melanoma. The point of sequencing TCRbeta in the periphery was to test whether ivuxolimab changed TCR sequence diversity and drove clonal T-cell expansion. The paper reports the monotherapy dose-escalation portion (N = 52 patients) of the phase I ivuxolimab trial. The study at large found these results: At doses of 0.1 to 3.0 mg/kg, clonal expansion of both CD4+ and CD8+ blood T cells was observed from baseline to week 6. Low levels of normalized T-cell clonal expansion were also seen in some nonresponding patients. After ivuxolimab, expanded clones were on average more numerous among CD8+ T cells than among CD4+ T cells. Antigen specificity was not determined for the clonally expanded peripheral T cells. In partial responders in the 0.1-3.0 mg/kg groups, normalized peripheral clonal expansion was found to be among the lowest, especially among CD8+ T cells.

The trial excluded patients who had a history of autoimmune disease or who were on systemic immunosuppression. Peripheral blood for TCR sequencing was collected from all dose cohorts at baseline, on cycle 4 day 1, and on cycle 7 day 1. The samples were drawn from a first-in-human, open-label, multicenter phase I dose-escalation trial of ivuxolimab. Adults with locally advanced or metastatic melanoma, renal cell carcinoma, hepatocellular carcinoma or head and neck squamous cell carcinoma were enrolled in the trial. CD4+ and CD8+ T cells were sorted separately from peripheral blood before TCR sequencing.

The source is an adult with an advanced solid tumor such as melanoma, head and neck, liver or kidney cancer. Sequenced material: CD4+ or CD8+ T cells sorted from blood, taken in a trial of the OX40 agonist ivuxolimab. This receptor chain uses TRBV9 and TRBJ2-7; the D call is tentative, TRBD1 or TRBD2, as each matches 6 bases. The bases read TGTGCCAGCAGCGTAGAAGCCGGGGGCCTCTCCTACGAGCAGTACTTC. Translated, it reads CASSVEAGGLSYEQYF.